One T cell receptor (beta chain) is described in this entry. CDR1 is MNHEY, CDR2 SMNVEV, per germline (reference sequence). V gave up 3 bases and J gave up 7 bases, with 10 bases separating them. The CDR3 sequence is 14 residues long. This sample is drawn from a study of blood T cell repertoires in COVID-19. Method: immunoSEQ multiplex PCR; TCRdb's copy keeps in-frame clones and lacks some. Of 110,000 or so clones in the sample, about nine tenths were seen once. This receptor was obtained from a woman between 45 and 65 years old with acute or convalescent COVID-19. Material: peripheral blood. The gene calls are TRBV27 and TRBJ1-6; TRBD1 might be the D (6 bases). The CDR3 DNA is TGTGCCAGCAGTTTCGCACAGGGAAATTCACCCCTCCACTTT. It yields the protein CASSFAQGNSPLHF.